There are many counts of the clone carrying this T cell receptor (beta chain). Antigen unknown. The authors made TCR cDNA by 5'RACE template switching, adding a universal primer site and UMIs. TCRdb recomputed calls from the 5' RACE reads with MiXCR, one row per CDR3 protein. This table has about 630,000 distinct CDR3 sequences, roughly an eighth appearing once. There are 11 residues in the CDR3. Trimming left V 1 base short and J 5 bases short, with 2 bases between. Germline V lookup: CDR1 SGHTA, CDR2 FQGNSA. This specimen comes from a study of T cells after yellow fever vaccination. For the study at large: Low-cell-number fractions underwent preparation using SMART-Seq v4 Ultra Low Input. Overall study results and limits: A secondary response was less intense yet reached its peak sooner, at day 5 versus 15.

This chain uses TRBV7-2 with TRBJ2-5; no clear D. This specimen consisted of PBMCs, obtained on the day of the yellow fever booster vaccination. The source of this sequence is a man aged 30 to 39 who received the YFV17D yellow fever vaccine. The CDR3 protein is CASSLVETQYF. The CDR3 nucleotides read TGTGCCAGCAGCTTAGTTGAGACCCAGTACTTC.